The rows below give T cell receptor beta chains drawn from one sample of a study of early T cells in non-severe SARS-CoV-2 infection. TCRdb redid the calling of the 5' RACE reads with MiXCR, one entry per CDR3 protein. The sample lists around 66,000 distinct CDR3 sequences; around 14% were seen once. The sample taken for sequencing was whole blood. These TCRs come from an adult who was a healthcare worker with PCR-confirmed SARS-CoV-2 infection or an uninfected control (not recorded which). Each CDR3 is given with its conserved first and last residue. D genes are given only for firm matches. Size is omitted from some rows. Given values are once, few, many or a class for expanded clones.

many,TRBJ2-1,TRBD1,TRBV12-3/TRBV12-4,CASRTGTGRNEQFF,TGTGCCAGCAGGACCGGGACAGGGAGAAATGAGCAGTTCTTC
few,TRBJ2-2,NA,TRBV7-8,CASSIDSTGELFF,TGTGCCAGCAGCATTGACAGCACCGGGGAGCTGTTTTTT
many,TRBJ2-1,NA,TRBV9,CASSPTSGFPHRDEQFF,TGTGCCAGCAGCCCCACGTCCGGGTTCCCCCACCGGGATGAGCAGTTCTTC
few,TRBJ2-2,TRBD2,TRBV20-1,CSARDRTRDTGELFF,TGCAGTGCTAGAGATAGGACTAGAGACACCGGGGAGCTGTTTTTT
NA,TRBJ2-3,NA,TRBV29-1,CSVSQGNTQYF,TGCAGCGTTTCCCAGGGAAATACGCAGTATTTT
many,TRBJ1-5,NA,TRBV7-9,CASSPSGRGDQPQHF,TGTGCCAGCAGCCCGAGTGGGAGGGGGGATCAGCCCCAGCATTTT
NA,TRBJ2-1,TRBD2,TRBV7-2,CASSFKREILFF,TGTGCCAGCAGCTTTAAGCGGGAGATTTTGTTCTTC
NA,TRBJ1-4,NA,TRBV9,CASSVPLDGATNEKLFF,TGTGCCAGCAGCGTCCCATTGGACGGGGCAACTAATGAAAAACTGTTTTTT
NA,TRBJ1-6,NA,TRBV12-3/TRBV12-4,CASSWGRSNSPLHF,TGTGCCAGCAGTTGGGGGAGGTCCAATTCACCCCTCCACTTT
few,TRBJ1-3,NA,TRBV20-1,CSVGSGDRPGNTIYF,TGCAGTGTTGGGAGCGGGGACCGGCCTGGAAACACCATATATTTT
NA,TRBJ2-1,TRBD1,TRBV12-3/TRBV12-4,CASSGQGAENEQFF,TGTGCCAGCAGCGGACAGGGGGCTGAAAATGAGCAGTTCTTC
NA,TRBJ2-7,TRBD1,TRBV5-1,CASSPRQGKYEQYF,TGCGCCAGCAGCCCCCGACAGGGGAAGTACGAGCAGTACTTC
many,TRBJ2-3,TRBD2,TRBV5-4,CASSPDSSGGTTDTQYF,TGTGCCAGCAGCCCGGACTCAAGCGGGGGGACCACAGATACGCAGTATTTT
many,TRBJ1-2,NA,TRBV6-2/TRBV6-3,CASSYGQLNYGYTF,TGTGCCAGCAGTTACGGACAGTTGAACTATGGCTACACCTTC
few,TRBJ2-5,NA,TRBV19,CASSRKGGEETQYF,TGTGCCAGTAGCCGCAAGGGGGGCGAAGAGACCCAGTACTTC
few,TRBJ2-7,TRBD1,TRBV29-1,CSTRTGRDYEQYF,TGCAGCACCCGGACAGGGCGGGATTACGAGCAGTACTTC
few,TRBJ2-7,NA,TRBV2,CASSDPYEQYF,TGTGCCAGCAGTGACCCCTACGAGCAGTACTTC
many,TRBJ2-1,TRBD1,TRBV28,CASRPRTGERRVNEQFF,TGTGCCAGCAGACCCCGGACAGGGGAGAGGAGGGTGAATGAGCAGTTCTTC
NA,TRBJ2-2,TRBD2,TRBV7-8,CASRLAGRGITGELFF,TGTGCCAGCAGGCTAGCGGGCAGGGGAATCACCGGGGAGCTGTTTTTT
many,TRBJ2-4,NA,TRBV2,CASLQGLLLAKNIQYF,TGTGCCAGCCTTCAGGGTTTACTGCTAGCCAAAAACATTCAGTACTTC
few,TRBJ1-1,TRBD1,TRBV29-1,CSAGQVNTEAFF,TGCAGCGCCGGACAGGTGAACACTGAAGCTTTCTTT
few,TRBJ1-1,TRBD1,TRBV6-1,CASSVGTGGTEAFF,TGTGCCAGCAGTGTGGGGACAGGGGGAACTGAAGCTTTCTTT
many,TRBJ2-5,TRBD2,TRBV29-1,CSVDGGRAKQTQYF,TGCAGCGTTGACGGCGGGAGGGCCAAACAGACCCAGTACTTC
NA,TRBJ1-6,TRBD1,TRBV7-2,CASSRLTGMNSPLHF,TGTGCCAGCAGCCGATTGACAGGGATGAATTCACCCCTCCACTTT
many,TRBJ2-4,TRBD2,TRBV3-1,CASSQPSGSIQYF,TGTGCCAGCAGCCAGCCTAGCGGGAGCATTCAGTACTTC
few,TRBJ2-7,TRBD2,TRBV11-3,CASSQTSGRNEQYF,TGTGCCAGCAGCCAGACTAGCGGGAGAAACGAGCAGTACTTC
NA,TRBJ2-5,NA,TRBV5-4,CASSFRGGGTETQYF,TGTGCCAGCAGCTTCAGGGGAGGTGGGACGGAGACCCAGTACTTC
few,TRBJ2-7,NA,TRBV3-1,CASSQGAGLTYEQYF,TGTGCCAGCAGCCAAGGGGCGGGGCTGACCTACGAGCAGTACTTC
NA,TRBJ1-5,TRBD1,TRBV24-1,CATSDPARGDNQPQHF,TGTGCCACCAGTGATCCCGCCAGGGGGGACAATCAGCCCCAGCATTTT
NA,TRBJ1-2,TRBD1,TRBV9,CASSAQGARNYGYTF,TGTGCCAGCAGCGCACAGGGGGCCCGTAACTATGGCTACACCTTC
few,TRBJ2-3,NA,TRBV28,CASSLTGGPTDTQYF,TGTGCCAGCAGTTTGACTGGCGGGCCTACAGATACGCAGTATTTT
NA,TRBJ1-1,TRBD1,TRBV7-9,CASSLGLTGAGTEAFF,TGTGCCAGCAGCTTAGGACTAACAGGGGCTGGGACTGAAGCTTTCTTT
NA,TRBJ1-5,TRBD1,TRBV19,CASSITQGAAQPQHF,TGTGCCAGTAGTATCACTCAGGGGGCGGCTCAGCCCCAGCATTTT
NA,TRBJ2-2,TRBD2,TRBV5-1,CATGRGTGTRGGELFF,TGCGCCACCGGCCGGGGGACCGGGACTAGAGGCGGGGAGCTGTTTTTT
many,TRBJ2-2,NA,TRBV19,CASNGFPTNTGELFF,TGTGCCAGTAATGGGTTTCCTACGAACACCGGGGAGCTGTTTTTT
few,TRBJ2-5,TRBD1,TRBV12-3/TRBV12-4,CASSLGQGIGSQYF,TGTGCCAGCAGCCTCGGACAGGGGATCGGGTCCCAGTACTTC
NA,TRBJ2-1,NA,TRBV19,CATSRVYKGDEQFF,TGTGCCACCTCCAGGGTTTACAAAGGCGATGAGCAGTTCTTC
few,TRBJ2-2,NA,TRBV28,CASSLSLGELFF,TGTGCCAGCAGTTTAAGTCTCGGGGAGCTGTTTTTT
few,TRBJ2-2,TRBD2,TRBV5-6,CASRRGLAGETTGELFF,TGTGCCAGCAGAAGGGGACTAGCGGGAGAGACCACCGGGGAGCTGTTTTTT
medium-sized,TRBJ2-1,NA,TRBV11-2,CASSLEGRTLMNNEQFF,TGTGCCAGCAGCTTAGAGGGGAGGACATTGATGAACAATGAGCAGTTCTTC
many,TRBJ2-1,NA,TRBV18,CASSPLGTDHNEQFF,TGTGCCAGCTCACCATTAGGGACTGATCACAATGAGCAGTTCTTC
few,TRBJ2-7,NA,TRBV12-3/TRBV12-4,CASSPTGDGHYEQYF,TGTGCCAGCAGTCCTACGGGGGACGGACACTACGAGCAGTACTTC